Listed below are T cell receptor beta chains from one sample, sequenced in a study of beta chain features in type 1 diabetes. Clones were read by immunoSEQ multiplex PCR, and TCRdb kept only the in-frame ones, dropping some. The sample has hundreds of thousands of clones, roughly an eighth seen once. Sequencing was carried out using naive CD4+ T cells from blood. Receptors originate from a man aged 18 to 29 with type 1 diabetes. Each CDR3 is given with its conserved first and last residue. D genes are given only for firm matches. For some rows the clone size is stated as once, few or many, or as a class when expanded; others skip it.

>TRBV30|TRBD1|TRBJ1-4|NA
CAWTGQGAREKLFF
TGTGCCTGGACCGGACAGGGGGCGCGAGAAAAACTGTTTTTT
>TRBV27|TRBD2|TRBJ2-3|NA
CASSFRVGGTDTQYF
TGTGCCAGCAGCTTTAGAGTCGGGGGGACAGATACGCAGTATTTT
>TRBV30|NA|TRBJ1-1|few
CAWRRRDGTEAFF
TGTGCCTGGAGGAGGAGGGATGGCACTGAAGCTTTCTTT
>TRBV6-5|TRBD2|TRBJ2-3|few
CASSSTSGGAGDTQYF
TGTGCCAGCAGTTCGACTAGCGGGGGGGCCGGAGATACGCAGTATTTT
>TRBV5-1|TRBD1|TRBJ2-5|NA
CASSLGLGQGEETQYF
TGCGCCAGCAGCTTGGGTTTAGGACAGGGGGAAGAGACCCAGTACTTC
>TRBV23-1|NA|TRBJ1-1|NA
CASSQSAGNTEAFF
TGCGCCAGCAGTCAATCGGCAGGGAACACTGAAGCTTTCTTT
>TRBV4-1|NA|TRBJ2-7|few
CASSQDERAAYEQYF
TGCGCCAGCAGCCAAGATGAGCGCGCGGCCTACGAGCAGTACTTC
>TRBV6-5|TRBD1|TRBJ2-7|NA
CASSYSDRGHEQYF
TGTGCCAGCAGTTACTCGGACAGGGGCCACGAGCAGTACTTC
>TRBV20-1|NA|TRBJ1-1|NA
CSASAFAEAFF
TGCAGTGCTAGCGCATTCGCTGAAGCTTTCTTT
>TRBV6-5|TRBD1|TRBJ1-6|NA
CASSYRDRVSTPLHF
TGTGCCAGCAGTTACCGGGACAGAGTATCGACACCCCTCCACTTT
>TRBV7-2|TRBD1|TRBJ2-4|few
CASTTSRRTGGNIQYF
TGTGCCAGCACCACATCAAGGAGGACAGGGGGAAACATTCAGTACTTC
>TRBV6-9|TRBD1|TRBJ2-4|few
CASSYREGARAKNIQYF
TGTGCCAGCAGTTATCGTGAGGGGGCCAGGGCCAAAAACATTCAGTACTTC